The rows below give T cell receptor beta chains drawn from one sample of a study of blood T cell repertoires in COVID-19. The repertoire was sequenced with immunoSEQ multiplex PCR; TCRdb's copy has only in-frame clones and lacks some. The sample shows some 51,000 clones, around 89% of them seen only once. Sequenced: peripheral blood. The receptor set was obtained from a man aged 50-60 years with active COVID-19. Each CDR3 is given with its conserved first and last residue. D genes are given only for firm matches. The size entry is marked missing in some rows and otherwise reads once, few, many or a size class.

13 TRBJ2-5 TRBD1 - TRBV6-2/TRBV6-3 CASSLDREETQYF TGTGCCAGCAGTTTGGACAGGGAGGAGACCCAGTACTTC
10 TRBJ2-1 - - TRBV4-1 CASSGVEQFF TGCGCCAGCAGCGGAGTAGAGCAGTTCTTC
13 TRBJ2-1 - once TRBV2 CASVVTRANEQFF TGTGCCAGCGTTGTGACTAGAGCCAATGAGCAGTTCTTC
13 TRBJ1-2 - - TRBV24-1 CATSDSSGFGYTF TGTGCCACCAGTGATTCGTCGGGGTTTGGCTACACCTTC
13 TRBJ2-3 - - TRBV10-3 CAISERYTDTQYF TGTGCCATCAGTGAGCGGTACACAGATACGCAGTATTTT
15 TRBJ2-1 - - TRBV7-9 CASSADRRGENEQFF TGTGCCAGCAGCGCAGACAGGCGAGGGGAAAATGAGCAGTTCTTC
15 TRBJ1-4 - - TRBV4-2 CASRPLRGTNEKLFF TGTGCCAGCAGGCCTCTACGGGGGACTAATGAAAAACTGTTTTTT
17 TRBJ2-5 - - TRBV6-2/TRBV6-3 CASSYSRFKRGQETQYF TGTGCCAGCAGTTACTCCCGTTTCAAGCGTGGGCAAGAGACCCAGTACTTC
16 TRBJ2-7 - - TRBV18 CASSPITTTSFDEQYF TGTGCCAGCTCACCAATCACGACGACTAGTTTCGACGAGCAGTACTTC
14 TRBJ2-7 - - TRBV4-1 CASSPPGREHEQYF TGCGCCAGCAGCCCCCCGGGAAGGGAACACGAGCAGTACTTC
16 TRBJ2-6 - - TRBV7-2 CASSFQTGSGANVLTF TGTGCCAGCAGCTTCCAAACAGGGAGTGGGGCCAACGTCCTGACTTTC
12 TRBJ2-1 - - TRBV5-4 CASRQPGNEQFF TGTGCCAGCCGCCAACCGGGGAATGAGCAGTTCTTC
13 TRBJ1-2 TRBD1 - TRBV3-1/TRBV3-2 CASSQGGGEGYTF TGTGCCAGCAGCCAAGGAGGGGGCGAGGGCTACACCTTC
15 TRBJ2-7 TRBD2 - TRBV7-2 CASSPSSGTSYEQYF TGTGCCAGCAGCCCCTCCTCCGGGACTAGCTACGAGCAGTACTTC
14 TRBJ2-7 TRBD1 - TRBV28 CASSLQGQGDEQYF TGTGCCAGCAGTCTCCAGGGACAGGGGGACGAGCAGTACTTC
17 TRBJ2-1 - - TRBV5-1 CASSLEVKGYTYNEQFF TGCGCCAGCAGCTTGGAAGTAAAGGGGTACACCTACAATGAGCAGTTCTTC
15 TRBJ2-2 TRBD1 - TRBV7-3 CASRTGGTNTGELFF TGTGCCAGCAGGACAGGGGGCACGAACACCGGGGAGCTGTTTTTT
14 TRBJ2-3 TRBD1 - TRBV3-1/TRBV3-2 CAISRQEFTGGQYF TGTGCCATTTCACGACAGGAATTCACAGGGGGGCAGTATTTT
17 TRBJ1-6 TRBD1 once TRBV7-6 CASSLIAGQGASSPLHF TGTGCCAGCAGCTTAATTGCGGGACAGGGGGCGAGTTCACCCCTCCACTTT
14 TRBJ1-1 - few TRBV9 CASSEGHLGAEAFF TGTGCCAGCAGCGAGGGACACCTGGGCGCTGAAGCTTTCTTT
14 TRBJ2-2 TRBD1 - TRBV19 CASSRTGEGGELFF TGTGCCAGTAGTAGGACAGGGGAGGGCGGGGAGCTGTTTTTT
11 TRBJ2-1 - - TRBV12-3/TRBV12-4 CASSSLGEQFF TGTGCCAGCAGTTCGCTAGGTGAGCAGTTCTTC
17 TRBJ2-3 - - TRBV12-2 CASRSPGGSGNTDTQYF TGTGCAAGTCGCTCCCCTGGGGGTAGCGGGAATACAGATACGCAGTATTTT
16 TRBJ2-1 TRBD2 - TRBV18 CASSPPGIAGYNEQFF TGTGCCAGCTCACCACCGGGTATAGCGGGATACAATGAGCAGTTCTTC
15 TRBJ2-1 TRBD2 - TRBV7-3 CASSTSGTPYDEQFF TGTGCCAGCAGTACTAGCGGGACACCATACGATGAGCAGTTCTTC
13 TRBJ2-5 TRBD2 - TRBV19 CATRISGEETQYF TGTGCCACCAGGATTAGCGGGGAAGAGACCCAGTACTTC
15 TRBJ1-2 - - TRBV4-1 CASSPGTQNNYGYTF TGCGCCAGCAGCCCCGGGACACAAAACAACTATGGCTACACCTTC
15 TRBJ2-5 TRBD2 - TRBV7-2 CASSSKAGAQETQYF TGTGCCAGCAGCTCCAAAGCGGGAGCCCAAGAGACCCAGTACTTC
13 TRBJ1-1 - - TRBV5-1 CASRLGRNTEAFF TGCGCCAGCAGACTAGGGAGGAACACTGAAGCTTTCTTT
16 TRBJ2-1 TRBD2 - TRBV7-3 CASSLRPAGDNNEQFF TGTGCCAGCAGCTTAAGGCCAGCGGGGGACAACAATGAGCAGTTCTTC